This passage covers 22 T cell receptor beta chains from one sample sequenced in a study of blood T cell repertoires in COVID-19. Sequencing used immunoSEQ multiplex PCR; TCRdb keeps in-frame clones, though not all of them. The data contain roughly 53,000 clones, roughly 88% of them singletons. Sequences were obtained from peripheral blood. The receptors stem from a human donor in a cohort sampled during active COVID-19.

This clone has more than one count but fewer than ten. In DNA form, the CDR3 reads TGTGCCAGTACCGCCGACAGGTCCTCTGGAAACACCATATATTTT. It specifies CASTADRSSGNTIYF. The V and J genes are TRBV19 and TRBJ1-3, with D possibly TRBD1 on 6 matching bases. Trimming took off 7 bases at V and 0 bases at J, with 13 bases between the two ends. Germline assignment: CDR1 LNHDA and CDR2 SQIVND (reference sequence). The CDR3 sequence is 15 residues long.

Here the CDR3 reads CASTGGRAYSEQFF. The CDR3 nucleotides are TGTGCCAGCACTGGCGGGAGGGCTTATAGTGAGCAGTTCTTC. V and J are TRBV11-2 and TRBJ2-1; 9 nucleotides match TRBD2. This CDR3 comprises 14 residues. CDR1 is SGHAT and CDR2 is FQNNGV in the germline V gene. Losses at the gene ends were 7 bases for V and 9 bases for J; bases not matched to a gene: 10.

This sequence joins TRBV6-6 and TRBJ2-7; no reliable D call. CDR1 is MNHNY and CDR2 is SVGAGI in the germline V gene (reference sequence). The CDR3 covers 15 residues. The V and J ends lost 5 bases and 4 bases respectively, with 18 bases between them. CDR3 loop: CASSKLPIQAYEQYF. CDR3 nucleotide sequence: TGTGCCAGCAGTAAACTCCCGATCCAGGCATACGAGCAGTACTTC.

The chain uses TRBV4-1 and TRBJ1-4, with 7 bases that match TRBD1. J was trimmed by 5 bases and V by 2 bases; bases with no gene match: 8. The CDR3 has 16 amino acids. Germline CDR1 is MGHRA and CDR2 is YSYEKL. For the CDR3, the DNA is TGCGCCAGCAGCCAACAACAGGGGAGGATAAATGAAAAACTGTTTTTT. This encodes CASSQQQGRINEKLFF.

V usage is TRBV4-2 and J usage is TRBJ1-1, with D unresolved. Germline assignment: CDR1 LGHNA and CDR2 YNFKEQ. V was shortened by 4 bases and J by 4 bases, with 19 bases between the two germline ends. The CDR3 spans 16 residues. CDR3 loop: CASSLILMEAGTEAFF. Written as DNA, the CDR3 is TGTGCCAGCAGCCTGATCCTGATGGAGGCCGGCACTGAAGCTTTCTTT.

V and J are TRBV28 and TRBJ1-4; TRBD1 aligns across 11 bases. J was trimmed by 14 bases and V by 2 bases; bases with no gene match: 13. The CDR3 sequence is 16 residues long. Germline values: CDR1 MDHEN, CDR2 SYDVKM. The CDR3 reads CASSLPGQGGMSTLFF. The CDR3 nucleotides read TGTGCCAGCAGTTTACCGGGACAGGGGGGTATGTCAACTCTGTTTTTT.

The rearrangement links TRBV7-2 to TRBJ2-7, with D perhaps matching TRBD1 (5 bases). The CDR3 length is 13 residues. The V gene's germline CDR1 is SGHTA and CDR2 FQGNSA. Trimming left V 0 bases short and J 6 bases short, with 9 bases between. The CDR3 nucleotides are TGTGCCAGCAGCTTAGCGGGGCCCGGCGAGCAGTACTTC. It is translated as CASSLAGPGEQYF.

V usage is TRBV28 and J usage is TRBJ1-1, with D tentatively TRBD1 (6 bases). Deletions cut 6 bases from V and 0 bases from J, with 8 bases between. The CDR3 has 13 amino acids. The V gene's germline CDR1 is MDHEN and CDR2 SYDVKM. The CDR3 loop is CASRGQLNTEAFF. CDR3 nucleotides: TGTGCCAGCAGAGGACAGTTGAACACTGAAGCTTTCTTT.

The chain employs TRBV24-1 and TRBJ2-1; 8 positions agree with TRBD2. The CDR3 is 17 amino acids. From germline, CDR1 is KGHDR and CDR2 SFDVKD. V trimming: 1 base; J trimming: 0 bases; junction bases outside the gene matches: 4. This chain's CDR3 is CATSDFPGGGSYNEQFF. CDR3 coding DNA: TGTGCCACCAGTGATTTTCCCGGGGGGGGCTCCTACAATGAGCAGTTCTTC.

V gene TRBV6-5 combines with J gene TRBJ1-2, with a weak D call TRBD1 (5 bases). CDR1 is MNHEY and CDR2 is SVGAGI in the germline V gene. V was cut by 6 bases and J by 2 bases, with 10 bases left in between. The CDR3 extends over 13 amino acids. The CDR3 region is CASRSTGNYGYTF. The CDR3 DNA is TGTGCCAGCAGGTCCACAGGAAACTATGGCTACACCTTC.

A few counts support this clone. The chain combines TRBV20-1 with TRBJ1-1; TRBD1 is a possible D gene (5 bases). Germline loops: CDR1 DFQATT, CDR2 SNEGSKA (reference sequence). There are 11 residues in the CDR3. Written as DNA, the CDR3 is TGCACCCAGGGTGGGGACACTGAAGCTTTCTTT. Translated: CTQGGDTEAFF.

The V call is TRBV12-3 or TRBV12-4, the J call TRBJ1-5; D ambiguous. V was trimmed by 5 bases and J by 8 bases, leaving 13 bases between them. This CDR3 is 13 amino acids long. CDR3 in DNA: TGTGCCAGCAGTATAGGAGACAACAAGCCCCAGCATTTT. It translates to CASSIGDNKPQHF.

V and J are TRBV14 and TRBJ2-4; D is uncertain. Germline CDR1 and CDR2: SGHDN and FVKESK. Trimming took 4 bases from V and 6 from J, leaving 13 bases between them. There are 14 residues in the CDR3. The CDR3 sequence is CASSPGYSPNIQYF. The DNA for the CDR3 is TGTGCCAGCAGCCCTGGGTACAGCCCAAACATTCAGTACTTC. Based on the CDR3 plus reference TRBV14 and TRBJ2-4, the full variable domain is EAGVTQFPSHSVIEKGQTVTLRCDPISGHDNLYWYRRVMGKEIKFLLHFVKESKQDESGMPNNRFLAERTGGTYSTLKVQPAELEDSGVYFCASSPGYSPNIQYFGAGTRLSVL.

CDR3 in amino acids: CAISPDRDGYTF. The CDR3, as DNA: TGTGCCATCAGCCCCGACAGGGATGGCTACACCTTC. This sequence joins TRBV10-3 and TRBJ1-2; TRBD1 aligns across 7 bases. J was trimmed by 6 bases and V by 6 bases; bases with no gene match: 4. The CDR3 consists of 12 residues. Germline values: CDR1 ENHRY, CDR2 SYGVKD.

The CDR3 is CASSGSGLAFADTQYF. Here the CDR3 DNA reads TGTGCCAGCAGTGGGTCGGGACTAGCTTTCGCAGATACGCAGTATTTT. The chain links TRBV6-1 to TRBJ2-3; the match to TRBD2 covers 9 bases. Germline V CDR1 and CDR2: MNHNS, SASEGT. The V gene end was trimmed by 4 bases and the J gene end by 4 bases; junction bases not matched to a gene: 9. CDR3 size: 16 residues.

This chain joins TRBV2 and TRBJ1-2; 10 bases agree with TRBD1. The CDR3 runs to 14 residues. V was clipped by 6 bases and J by 8 bases; unmatched bases: 9. The germline CDR1 and CDR2 sequences are SNHLY and FYNNEI. CDR3 in DNA: TGTGCCAGCAGGGCGACAGGGGGCGCGAGGGGCTACACCTTC. Residues: CASRATGGARGYTF.

CDR3 residues: CASSSQGTNNQPQHF. The CDR3, as DNA: TGTGCCAGCAGCTCTCAGGGGACTAACAATCAGCCCCAGCATTTT. The chain carries TRBV7-9 and TRBJ1-5, with a weak D call TRBD1 (6 bases). The germline V gene encodes CDR1 SEHNR and CDR2 FQNEAQ (reference sequence). With 4 bases removed from V and 3 bases from J, the gap between germline ends came to 13 bases. CDR3 length equals 15 residues. The variable domain in full, with the rest retrieved from reference TRBV7-9 and TRBJ1-5, is DTGVSQNPRHKITKRGQNVTFRCDPISEHNRLYWYRQTLGQGPEFLTYFQNEAQLEKSRLLSDRFSAERPKGSFSTLEIQRTEQGDSAMYLCASSSQGTNNQPQHFGDGTRLSIL.

The chain couples TRBV24-1 to TRBJ2-3; D may be TRBD1 (7 bases). The V and J ends lost 3 bases and 11 bases respectively, with 20 bases between them. The germline V gene encodes CDR1 KGHDR and CDR2 SFDVKD. The CDR3 has 15 residues. CDR3 nucleotides: TGTGCCACCAGTGATGACAGGGAGGTGGGCCCCCAGCAGTATTTT. Residues: CATSDDREVGPQQYF.

This chain links TRBV7-8 with TRBJ1-6; weak D call: TRBD1 (6 bases). With 1 base removed from V and 7 bases from J, the gap between germline ends came to 14 bases. Germline V gene lookup returns CDR1 SGHVS and CDR2 FQNEAQ. This CDR3 is built from 16 residues. The CDR3 DNA reads as TGTGCCAGCAGCTTAGGTACAGGGCTTGGGAATTCACCCCTCCACTTT. Translated, it gives CASSLGTGLGNSPLHF.

The rearrangement uses TRBV6-2 or TRBV6-3 and TRBJ1-2, with TRBD1 identical over 9 bases. Germline trimming cut 6 bases from V and 2 bases from J; bases unmatched to any gene: 7. Germline values: CDR1 MNHEY, CDR2 SVGEGT. The CDR3 consists of 15 residues. CDR3 amino acids: CASSLPTGGNYGYTF. In nucleotides, the CDR3 is TGTGCCAGCAGCCTCCCGACAGGGGGGAACTATGGCTACACCTTC.

V and J are TRBV15 and TRBJ2-2; D perhaps matches TRBD1 (5 bases). Germline V gene data show CDR1 as LNHNV and CDR2 as YYDKDF (reference sequence). The CDR3 runs 17 residues. Trimming took off 0 bases at V and 5 bases at J, with 16 bases between the two ends. CDR3 sequence reads: CATSRDPPGKSTGELFF. The CDR3 DNA is TGTGCCACCAGCAGAGATCCGCCAGGGAAGAGTACCGGGGAGCTGTTTTTT.

In its sample, this clone was seen once. The chain carries TRBV3-1 (or the pseudogene TRBV3-2) and TRBJ1-2; D remains unclear. V lost 1 base, J lost 1 base, and 4 bases lay in between. In germline, CDR1 is LGHDT, CDR2 YNNKEL (reference sequence). This CDR3 is built from 13 residues. The CDR3 nucleotides read TGTGCCAGCAGCCAAGCCCATAACTATGGCTACACCTTC. It specifies CASSQAHNYGYTF.